The 29 T cell receptor beta chains presented below share a single source sample, sequenced in a study of blood T cell repertoires in COVID-19. Only in-frame clones appear in the TCRdb table, and some are missing; sequencing was by immunoSEQ multiplex PCR. The table records around 18,000 clones, about 91% of them present only once. Sequenced input: peripheral blood. The receptor set was obtained from a man in his fifties or sixties with active COVID-19.

The rearrangement joins TRBV30 to TRBJ2-2; 8 nucleotides align to TRBD1. J lost 1 base, V lost 2 bases, and 6 bases had no gene match. The germline gives CDR1 GTSNPN, CDR2 SVGIG (reference sequence). The length of the CDR3 is 16 residues. The CDR3 coding sequence is TGTGCCTGGAGTAGGGGAGGACAGGGGAACACCGGGGAGCTGTTTTTT. This encodes CAWSRGGQGNTGELFF.

This sequence joins TRBV6-5 and TRBJ1-1; possibly TRBD1 for D (6 bases). Germline assignment: CDR1 MNHEY and CDR2 SVGAGI. This CDR3 has 13 amino acids. Trimming removed 5 bases at V and 4 bases at J, with 11 bases between. Here the CDR3 reads CASSHRGGTEAFF. Written as DNA, the CDR3 is TGTGCCAGCAGTCACAGAGGGGGCACTGAAGCTTTCTTT.

This clone was recorded a few times. J is TRBJ2-1 and V is TRBV6-6; 7 positions agree with TRBD1. This CDR3 spans 11 amino acids. Germline CDR1 is MNHNY and CDR2 is SVGAGI (reference sequence). V lost 5 bases, J lost 15 bases, and 7 bases stayed unmatched. CDR3 in DNA: TGTGCCAGCAGTCCGGGACAGTCAACGTTCTTC. Translation: CASSPGQSTFF.

The chain carries TRBV7-2 and TRBJ1-2, with 8 positions matching TRBD1. Germline-derived CDR1 and CDR2 are SGHTA and FQGNSA. The V and J ends lost 1 base and 4 bases, in that order; junction bases with no gene match: 2. CDR3 length equals 14 residues. This chain's CDR3 is CASSLGTGSYGYTF. CDR3 in DNA: TGTGCCAGCAGCTTAGGGACAGGGAGCTATGGCTACACCTTC.

The J gene is TRBJ2-2, the V gene TRBV9, with 15 nucleotides matching TRBD2. Germline trimming cut 5 bases from V and 9 bases from J; bases unmatched to any gene: 5. This CDR3 comprises 15 residues. Per germline, CDR1 SGDLS and CDR2 YYNGEE. CDR3 in DNA: TGTGCCAGCAGTACGGGACTAGCGGGGGGTAGGGAGCTGTTTTTT. It specifies CASSTGLAGGRELFF. Variable domain in full (rest from reference TRBV9 and TRBJ2-2): DSGVTQTPKHLITATGQRVTLRCSPRSGDLSVYWYQQSLDQGLQFLIQYYNGEERAKGNILERFSAQQFPDLHSELNLSSLELGDSALYFCASSTGLAGGRELFFGEGSRLTVL.

This sequence joins TRBV7-2 and TRBJ2-2; D perhaps matches TRBD2 (6 bases). The V and J ends lost 5 bases and 9 bases respectively, with 16 bases between them. Per the germline V gene, CDR1 is SGHTA and CDR2 is FQGNSA. This CDR3 is built from 14 residues. The CDR3 region is CASSHPFGGRELFF. DNA for the CDR3: TGTGCCAGCAGCCACCCGTTCGGGGGACGGGAGCTGTTTTTT. Supplemented by reference TRBV7-2 and TRBJ2-2, the full variable domain reads GAGVSQSPSNKVTEKGKDVELRCDPISGHTALYWYRQSLGQGLEFLIYFQGNSAPDKSGLPSDRFSAERTGGSVSTLTIQRTQQEDSAVYLCASSHPFGGRELFFGEGSRLTVL.

CDR3 amino acids: CAWSLTGNGYTF. The CDR3 DNA reads as TGTGCCTGGAGTCTAACAGGGAATGGCTACACCTTC. The chain employs TRBV30 and TRBJ1-2; weak D call: TRBD1 (6 bases). Germline V gives CDR1 GTSNPN, CDR2 SVGIG (reference sequence). V shed 2 bases and J shed 6 bases, with 10 bases lying between them. This CDR3 comprises 12 residues.

This rearrangement joins TRBV30 to TRBJ2-7; 9 positions match TRBD2. The germline gives CDR1 GTSNPN, CDR2 SVGIG (reference sequence). The junction had 8 bases not matched to a gene; V was cut back by 2 bases and J by 0 bases. This CDR3 has 16 amino acids. CDR3 residues: CAWSSPAGGSSYEQYF. CDR3 nucleotide sequence: TGTGCCTGGAGTTCCCCAGCGGGAGGTAGCTCCTACGAGCAGTACTTC. Complete variable domain (other parts from reference TRBV30 and TRBJ2-7): SQTIHQWPATLVQPVGSPLSLECTVEGTSNPNLYWYRQAAGRGLQLLFYSVGIGQISSEVPQNLSASRPQDRQFILSSKKLLLSDSGFYLCAWSSPAGGSSYEQYFGPGTRLTVT.

This clone is a singleton in its sample. This chain links TRBV19 with TRBJ2-7; 9 bases agree with TRBD1. The germline gives CDR1 LNHDA, CDR2 SQIVND (reference sequence). The V and J ends lost 4 bases and 3 bases, in that order; junction bases with no gene match: 4. CDR3 length: 14 amino acids. CDR3 in amino acids: CASSRGTGFYEQYF. The CDR3 coding sequence is TGTGCCAGTAGTAGGGGGACAGGGTTCTACGAGCAGTACTTC.

The chain combines TRBV7-9 with TRBJ2-1, with 7 bases lining up with TRBD1. V lost 3 bases, J lost 0 bases, and 2 bases stayed unmatched. Germline CDR1 SEHNR, CDR2 FQNEAQ (reference sequence). CDR3 length: 15 amino acids. CDR3: CASSLGTASYNEQFF. For the CDR3, the DNA is TGTGCCAGCAGCTTGGGGACAGCCTCCTACAATGAGCAGTTCTTC.

The chain recombines TRBV18 with TRBJ2-2; 10 nucleotides agree with TRBD1. Germline CDR1 reads KGHSH; CDR2 reads LQKENI. V was pared by 3 bases and J by 0 bases, with 10 bases of the junction left unmatched. The CDR3 runs to 19 residues. The chain's CDR3 is CASSPRQLGTGANTGELFF. The CDR3, as DNA: TGTGCCAGCTCACCCCGACAGCTTGGGACAGGGGCGAACACCGGGGAGCTGTTTTTT.

The rearrangement uses TRBV12-3 or TRBV12-4 and TRBJ2-2; D ambiguous. The CDR3 runs 13 residues. The germline V and J ends were trimmed by 0 bases and 7 bases, with 6 bases remaining between them. CDR3 loop: CASSLAAGGELFF. CDR3 sequence (DNA): TGTGCCAGCAGTTTAGCGGCTGGCGGGGAGCTGTTTTTT.

The gene calls are TRBV29-1 and TRBJ2-3; 7 nucleotides match TRBD2. J was trimmed by 6 bases and V by 3 bases; bases with no gene match: 3. The CDR3 length is 12 residues. CDR1 is SQVTM and CDR2 is ANQGSEA in the germline V gene. The CDR3 DNA reads TGCAGCGTTGAGCCCGGGGGGGATACGCAGTATTTT. Protein sequence: CSVEPGGDTQYF.

The CDR3 DNA is TGTGCCAGCAGTCTAGCGGGGGCGAACACCGGGGAGCTGTTTTTT. As protein: CASSLAGANTGELFF. The J gene is TRBJ2-2, the V gene TRBV2, with 10 nucleotides matching TRBD2. The CDR3 sequence is 15 residues long. Trimming removed 5 bases from V and 0 bases from J; junction bases left unmatched: 0. CDR1 is SNHLY and CDR2 is FYNNEI in the germline V gene.

The rearrangement joins TRBV24-1 to TRBJ2-3; a possible D gene is TRBD2 (6 bases). CDR1 and CDR2 (germline): KGHDR, SFDVKD. Trimming took 0 bases from V and 3 from J, leaving 12 bases between them. The CDR3 contains 16 residues. CDR3 region: CATSDLRRGSTDTQYF. As DNA, the CDR3 is TGTGCCACCAGTGATTTGAGGCGGGGATCGACAGATACGCAGTATTTT.

This clone was counted only a few times. The chain couples TRBV7-3 to TRBJ1-6; 9 nucleotides match TRBD1. Germline CDR1 is SGHTA and CDR2 is FQGTGA. The CDR3 is made up of 15 amino acids. The V and J ends lost 5 bases and 8 bases, in that order; junction bases with no gene match: 7. The DNA of the CDR3 is TGTGCCAGCAGCCAGACAGGGGGTTCAGATTCACCCCTCCACTTT. This codes for CASSQTGGSDSPLHF.

The CDR3 region has the DNA TGTGCCAGCAGCGAAAAAACAGGGGGCTATGGCTACACCTTC. This translates into CASSEKTGGYGYTF. J is TRBJ1-2 and V is TRBV21-1; no DNA check was done on the table's D call, TRBD1. TRBV21-1 is shown as a pseudogene. This CDR3 contains 14 residues.

The chain couples TRBV5-1 to TRBJ2-2, with TRBD2 identical over 9 bases. Trimming cost V 0 bases and J 5 bases; bases outside gene matches: 11. This CDR3 contains 18 residues. Germline values: CDR1 SGHRS, CDR2 YFSETQ. CDR3 sequence (DNA): TGCGCCAGCAGCTTGGCCGGGCGGGAGGGCCCTGGGACCGGGGAGCTGTTTTTT. It yields the protein CASSLAGREGPGTGELFF.

V usage is TRBV27 and J usage is TRBJ2-5; perhaps TRBD1 as D (5 bases). Per the germline V gene, CDR1 is MNHEY and CDR2 is SMNVEV (reference sequence). Trimming left V 5 bases short and J 4 bases short, with 14 bases between. This CDR3 is 14 amino acids long. In DNA, the CDR3 is TGTGCCAGCAGTCCTTCCTGGGGCCCAGAGACCCAGTACTTC. It yields the protein CASSPSWGPETQYF.

The rearrangement links TRBV4-1 to TRBJ2-7, with TRBD1 matching 8 bases. V gave up 1 base and J gave up 13 bases; unmatched junction bases: 12. The CDR3 sequence is 14 residues long. CDR1 MGHRA and CDR2 YSYEKL come from the germline V gene. For the CDR3, the DNA is TGCGCCAGCAGCCAAGTCAACTACGGACAGGGAGTCTACTTC. As protein: CASSQVNYGQGVYF.

The rearrangement joins TRBV5-1 to TRBJ2-1; D remains ambiguous. V lost 0 bases to trimming and J lost 6 bases, with 7 bases between them. CDR1 SGHRS and CDR2 YFSETQ come from the germline V gene. This CDR3 is 13 amino acids long. CDR3 loop: CASSLESFNEQFF. CDR3 in DNA: TGCGCCAGCAGCTTGGAGAGCTTCAATGAGCAGTTCTTC.

CDR3 sequence (DNA): TGTGCCAGCAGCCCAGGGATAATGAATCAGCCCCAGCATTTT. It encodes CASSPGIMNQPQHF. The genes are TRBV7-2 and TRBJ1-5; D possibly corresponds to TRBD1 (5 bases). The CDR3 consists of 14 residues. Germline values: CDR1 SGHTA, CDR2 FQGNSA. With 5 bases removed from V and 4 bases from J, the gap between germline ends came to 12 bases. The whole variable domain, remainder taken from reference TRBV7-2 and TRBJ1-5, is GAGVSQSPSNKVTEKGKDVELRCDPISGHTALYWYRQSLGQGLEFLIYFQGNSAPDKSGLPSDRFSAERTGGSVSTLTIQRTQQEDSAVYLCASSPGIMNQPQHFGDGTRLSIL.

V and J are TRBV4-2 and TRBJ1-1; 9 bases align to TRBD1. The CDR3 runs to 17 residues. Per germline, CDR1 LGHNA and CDR2 YNFKEQ. With V trimmed by 0 bases and J by 4 bases, 9 bases remained unmatched. This chain's CDR3 is CASSQEAGQGRSTEAFF. The CDR3 DNA sequence: TGTGCCAGCAGCCAAGAAGCCGGACAGGGGAGGAGCACTGAAGCTTTCTTT.

Turning to this clone: Additional DNA sequences in this sample encode the identical CDR3. V gene TRBV24-1 combines with J gene TRBJ2-1; 10 nucleotides line up with TRBD2. Germline V gives CDR1 KGHDR, CDR2 SFDVKD. The CDR3 totals 17 residues. Losses at the gene ends were 1 base for V and 7 bases for J; bases not matched to a gene: 9. For the CDR3, the DNA is TGTGCCACCAGTGATTTAGGGGTAGCGGGAGGTATAAATGAGCAGTTCTTC. Translated, it gives CATSDLGVAGGINEQFF.

The rearrangement links TRBV20-1 to TRBJ2-7, with D uncertain. Trimming cost V 7 bases and J 3 bases, with 10 bases left between them. CDR1 and CDR2 from the germline V gene are DFQATT and SNEGSKA (reference sequence). This CDR3 comprises 11 residues. The CDR3 loop is CSVAYGYEQYF. The CDR3 nucleotides are TGCAGTGTCGCGTACGGCTACGAGCAGTACTTC.

This rearrangement joins TRBV19 to TRBJ2-3; tentatively, D is TRBD2 (6 bases). Trimming left V 1 base short and J 4 bases short, with 21 bases between. Germline V gene data show CDR1 as LNHDA and CDR2 as SQIVND (reference sequence). This CDR3 is 18 amino acids long. The CDR3 DNA reads as TGTGCCAGTAGTATAGGGGGGGTATACGGGACTCGGGCAGATACGCAGTATTTT. Amino acids: CASSIGGVYGTRADTQYF.

V and J are TRBV12-3 or TRBV12-4 and TRBJ1-6, with D perhaps matching TRBD1 (5 bases). The CDR3 is 13 amino acids. V lost 7 bases to trimming and J lost 4 bases, with 8 bases between them. The CDR3 here is CASTQDYNSPLHF. Written as DNA, the CDR3 is TGTGCCAGCACACAGGATTATAATTCACCCCTCCACTTT.

The rearrangement uses TRBV14 and TRBJ2-1, with 8 bases lining up with TRBD2. This CDR3 has 20 residues. The V gene's germline CDR1 is SGHDN and CDR2 FVKESK. The V and J ends lost 3 bases and 0 bases, in that order; junction bases with no gene match: 16. For the CDR3, the DNA is TGTGCCAGCAGCCATCGGGAGGGGTCAGGCAGGGTTTTCTCCTACAATGAGCAGTTCTTC. Residues: CASSHREGSGRVFSYNEQFF. Supplemented by reference TRBV14 and TRBJ2-1, the full variable domain reads EAGVTQFPSHSVIEKGQTVTLRCDPISGHDNLYWYRRVMGKEIKFLLHFVKESKQDESGMPNNRFLAERTGGTYSTLKVQPAELEDSGVYFCASSHREGSGRVFSYNEQFFGPGTRLTVL.

The chain employs TRBV18 and TRBJ1-1, with D tentatively TRBD1 (6 bases). Germline-derived CDR1 and CDR2 are KGHSH and LQKENI. This CDR3 spans 16 amino acids. Trimming took off 2 bases at V and 1 base at J, with 14 bases between the two ends. CDR3 protein: CASSPLAGDSNTEAFF. In DNA form, the CDR3 reads TGTGCCAGCTCACCATTGGCAGGGGATTCGAACACTGAAGCTTTCTTT.